This record concerns one T cell receptor (beta chain) sequence. This clonotype has a count of ten or more. The clone's antigen remains unknown. Base qualities were left out, and no much larger clone turns up one base away. The CDR3, from cysteine to phenylalanine, totals 13 residues. The retained sequence is limited to the CDR3, 39 bases, with the frame set at the first base. Deletion took 5 bases off V and 8 bases off J, with a span of 15 bases between the germline ends. The receptor library was made with 5' RACE. Sequencing was performed on a NextSeq 500. The TCR library protocol attached a unique molecular identifier to each TCR cDNA molecule to allow correction of PCR and sequencing errors. For the original study's pipeline: TCR identification, UMI-based error correction and CDR3 extraction were all carried out with Decombinator tools. TCRs above a frequency of 2 per 1,000, corresponding to the top 1% of the tumor frequency distribution, were defined as expanded. Expanded tumor TCRs were classed as regional if statistically deemed absent (corrected P<0.05) from at least one tumor region, otherwise ubiquitous. Renyi diversity was calculated using the R vegan package after each repertoire was subsampled 100 times to 5,000 TCRs. CDR3 similarity networks were built from amino acid triplet string-kernel similarity, with CDR3s being connected when pairwise similarity was above 0.82. TCRdb cleaned the public reads at Q25 with fastp, built clones with MiXCR and kept in-frame beta chains. Rows matching on CDR3 protein sequence are summarized as one entry with the most common DNA and genes. TCRdb's processing, not the authors', yielded these V and J calls. This sample has 7,500 or so distinct CDR3 sequences in its table, and around 3% of those were observed once. 20% to 25% of the sample belongs to the ten largest clones.

This sample is part of a study of spatial heterogeneity in lung cancer (dated by TCRdb to about 2019). Broadly, across the study: Beta-chain transcripts were consistently detected in greater numbers than alpha-chain transcripts, which likely reflects a higher abundance of beta-chain transcripts. TCR alpha and beta repertoires were quantitatively compared across multiple tumor regions, matched nontumor lung and blood in non-small cell lung cancer. TCR repertoire features were related to nonsynonymous mutation counts determined by whole-exome sequencing of tumor tissue. A strong correlation was found between TCR transcript counts in tumor regions and a T cell transcriptional module score from matched bulk RNA-seq. Both alpha and beta chains were TCR-sequenced in approximately 200 tumor regions, about 69 matched nontumor lung samples and around 54 PBMC samples obtained at surgery. In the raw uncorrected reads, each unique combination of TCR and UMI appeared more than ten times on average. Study-wide findings and limitations: TCR-seq was estimated to cover only around 7.2% of tumor T cells for alpha chains and 13% to 15% for beta chains. The tumor nonsynonymous mutation count correlated with the number of expanded alpha and beta TCRs within the tumor. The count of ubiquitous expanded TCRs correlated with the count of ubiquitous nonsynonymous mutations, and the count of regional expanded TCRs correlated with the count of regional nonsynonymous mutations. Additional single-cell paired TCR alpha and beta sequencing was considered necessary to confirm, at a functional level, the hypothesis that regional TCRs recognize regional mutations.

The time point label on this specimen signifies: sample taken at primary tumor resection. Donors were some 70 patients with early-stage, untreated non-small cell lung cancer from the lung TRACERx cohort. Whole RNA extracted from tumor and nontumor lung tissue, or from cryopreserved PBMC samples, was used for TCR sequencing without cell sorting. Patients were selected for TCR sequencing only if sufficient RNA was available from at least two tumor regions. A lung pathologist reviewed the tumor and adjacent nontumor lung specimens before the specimens were selected. This TCR came from a male donor with early-stage non-small cell lung cancer. Recombination linked TRBV12-3 or TRBV12-4 to TRBJ1-2; the D gene identity is not certain. The material was lung tumor tissue, obtained at surgery. The sequence in DNA is TGTGCCAGCAGTCGAGGACCACCGGGCGGCTACACCTTC. This translates into CASSRGPPGGYTF.